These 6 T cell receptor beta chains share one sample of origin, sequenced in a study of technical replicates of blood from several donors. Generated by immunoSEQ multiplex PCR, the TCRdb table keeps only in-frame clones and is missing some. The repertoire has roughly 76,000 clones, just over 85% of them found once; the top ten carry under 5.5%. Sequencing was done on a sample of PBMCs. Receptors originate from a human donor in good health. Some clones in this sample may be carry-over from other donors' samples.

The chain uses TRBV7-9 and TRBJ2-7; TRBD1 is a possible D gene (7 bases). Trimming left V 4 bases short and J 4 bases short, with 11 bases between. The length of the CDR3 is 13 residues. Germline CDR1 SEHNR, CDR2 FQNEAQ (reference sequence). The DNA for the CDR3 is TGTGCCAGCAGCTGGCGGGACAGATACGAGCAGTACTTC. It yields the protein CASSWRDRYEQYF. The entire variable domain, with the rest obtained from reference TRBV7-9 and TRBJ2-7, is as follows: DTGVSQNPRHKITKRGQNVTFRCDPISEHNRLYWYRQTLGQGPEFLTYFQNEAQLEKSRLLSDRFSAERPKGSFSTLEIQRTEQGDSAMYLCASSWRDRYEQYFGPGTRLTVT.

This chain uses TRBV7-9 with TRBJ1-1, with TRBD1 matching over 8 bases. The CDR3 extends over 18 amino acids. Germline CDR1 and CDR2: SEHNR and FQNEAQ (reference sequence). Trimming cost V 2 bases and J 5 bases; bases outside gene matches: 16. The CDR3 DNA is TGTGCCAGCAGCTTACGTTTGGGCAGGGGGCGTATAGAGACTGAAGCTTTCTTT. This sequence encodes CASSLRLGRGRIETEAFF.

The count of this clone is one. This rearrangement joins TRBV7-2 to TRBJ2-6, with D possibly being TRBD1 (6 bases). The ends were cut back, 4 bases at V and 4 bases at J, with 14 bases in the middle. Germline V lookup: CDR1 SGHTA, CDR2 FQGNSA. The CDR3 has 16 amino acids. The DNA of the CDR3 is TGTGCCAGCAGCTACCGCCAGGGGACCGGGGCCAACGTCCTGACTTTC. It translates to CASSYRQGTGANVLTF.

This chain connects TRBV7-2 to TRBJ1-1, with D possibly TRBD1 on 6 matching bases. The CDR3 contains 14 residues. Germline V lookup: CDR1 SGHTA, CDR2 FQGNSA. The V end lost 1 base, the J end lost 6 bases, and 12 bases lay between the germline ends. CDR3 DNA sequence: TGTGCCAGCAGCTTAGTTGGGGGCAGGTCTGAAGCTTTCTTT. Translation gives CASSLVGGRSEAFF.

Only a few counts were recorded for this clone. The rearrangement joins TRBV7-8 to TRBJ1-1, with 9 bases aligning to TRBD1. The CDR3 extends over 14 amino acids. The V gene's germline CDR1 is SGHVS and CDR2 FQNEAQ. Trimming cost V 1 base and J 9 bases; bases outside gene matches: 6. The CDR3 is CASSLGTGVEKAFF. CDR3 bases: TGTGCCAGCAGCTTAGGGACAGGGGTCGAGAAAGCTTTCTTT.

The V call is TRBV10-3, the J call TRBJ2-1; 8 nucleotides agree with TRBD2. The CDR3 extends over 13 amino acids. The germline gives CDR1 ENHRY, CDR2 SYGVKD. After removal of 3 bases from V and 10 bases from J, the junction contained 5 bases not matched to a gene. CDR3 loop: CAISEASGPEQFF. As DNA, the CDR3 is TGTGCCATCAGTGAAGCTAGCGGGCCAGAGCAGTTCTTC.